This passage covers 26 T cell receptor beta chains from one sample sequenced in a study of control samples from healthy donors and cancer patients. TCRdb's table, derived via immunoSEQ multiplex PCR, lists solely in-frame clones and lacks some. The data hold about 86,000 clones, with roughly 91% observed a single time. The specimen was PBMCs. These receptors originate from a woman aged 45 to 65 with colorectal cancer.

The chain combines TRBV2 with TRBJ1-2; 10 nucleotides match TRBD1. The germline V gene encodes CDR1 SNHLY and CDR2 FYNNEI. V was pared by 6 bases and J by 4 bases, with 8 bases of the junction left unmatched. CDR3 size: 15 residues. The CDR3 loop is CASRRGQGELYGYTF. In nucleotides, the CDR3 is TGTGCCAGCAGACGAGGACAGGGGGAGCTCTATGGCTACACCTTC.

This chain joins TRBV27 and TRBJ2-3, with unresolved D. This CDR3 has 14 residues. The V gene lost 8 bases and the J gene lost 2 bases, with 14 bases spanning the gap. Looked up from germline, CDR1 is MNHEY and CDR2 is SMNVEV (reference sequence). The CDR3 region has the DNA TGTGCCAGCCTGACGGACCCTTCCACAGATACGCAGTATTTT. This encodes CASLTDPSTDTQYF.

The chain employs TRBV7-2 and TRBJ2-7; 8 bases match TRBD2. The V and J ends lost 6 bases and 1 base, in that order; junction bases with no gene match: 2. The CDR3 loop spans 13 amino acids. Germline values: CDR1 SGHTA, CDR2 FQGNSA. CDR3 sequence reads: CASRSSGSYEQYV. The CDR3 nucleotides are TGTGCCAGCAGGTCTAGCGGGTCCTACGAGCAGTACGTC.

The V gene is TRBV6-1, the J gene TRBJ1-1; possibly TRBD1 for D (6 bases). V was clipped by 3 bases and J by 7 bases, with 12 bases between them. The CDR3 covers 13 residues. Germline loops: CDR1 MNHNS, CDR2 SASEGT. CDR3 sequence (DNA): TGTGCCAGCAGTGAGAAAGACAGGTTTGAAGCTTTCTTT. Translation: CASSEKDRFEAFF.

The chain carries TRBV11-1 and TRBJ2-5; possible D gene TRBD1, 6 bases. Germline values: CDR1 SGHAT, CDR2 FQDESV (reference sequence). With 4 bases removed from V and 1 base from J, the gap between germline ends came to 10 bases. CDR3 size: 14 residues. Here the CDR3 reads CASSSDRFQETQYF. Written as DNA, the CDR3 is TGTGCCAGCAGCTCCGACAGGTTCCAAGAGACCCAGTACTTC.

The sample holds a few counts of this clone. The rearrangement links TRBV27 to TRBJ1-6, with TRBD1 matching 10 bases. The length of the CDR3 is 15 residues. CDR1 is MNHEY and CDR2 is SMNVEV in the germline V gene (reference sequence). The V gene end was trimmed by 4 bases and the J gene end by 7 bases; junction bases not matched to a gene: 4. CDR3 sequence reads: CASSWGTGDNSPLHF. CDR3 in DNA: TGTGCCAGCAGTTGGGGGACAGGGGACAATTCACCCCTCCACTTT.

Written as DNA, the CDR3 is TGTGCCAGCAGCCAAGCGGGGGGGTCAGATACGCAGTATTTT. Amino acids: CASSQAGGSDTQYF. The chain combines TRBV3-1 (or the pseudogene TRBV3-2) with TRBJ2-3, with 8 bases aligning to TRBD2. Germline lookup yields CDR1 LGHDT and CDR2 YNNKEL (reference sequence). The J segment lost 4 bases and the V segment lost 1 base, leaving 1 base of the junction unmatched. This CDR3 is built from 14 residues.

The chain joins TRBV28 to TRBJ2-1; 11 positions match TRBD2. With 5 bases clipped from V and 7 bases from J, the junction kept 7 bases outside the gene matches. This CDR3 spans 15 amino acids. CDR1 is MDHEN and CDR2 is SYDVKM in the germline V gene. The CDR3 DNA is TGTGCCAGCAGTGTAGCGGGGGGGCTTAAGAATGAGCAGTTCTTC. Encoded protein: CASSVAGGLKNEQFF.

The CDR3 DNA reads as TGTGCCAGCAGTTTCAACAGGGCTGGCTACACCTTC. Translating gives CASSFNRAGYTF. This rearrangement joins TRBV12-3 or TRBV12-4 to TRBJ1-2; possible D gene TRBD1, 6 bases. Deletions cut 3 bases from V and 7 bases from J, with 9 bases between. The CDR3 loop spans 12 amino acids.

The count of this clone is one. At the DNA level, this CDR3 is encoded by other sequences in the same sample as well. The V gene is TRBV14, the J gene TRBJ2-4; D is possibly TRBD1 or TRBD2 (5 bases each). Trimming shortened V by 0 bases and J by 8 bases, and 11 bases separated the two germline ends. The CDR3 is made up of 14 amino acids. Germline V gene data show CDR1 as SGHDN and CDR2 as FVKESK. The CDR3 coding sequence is TGTGCCAGCAGCCAAGACGTGGGACGTGACATTCAGTACTTC. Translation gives CASSQDVGRDIQYF.

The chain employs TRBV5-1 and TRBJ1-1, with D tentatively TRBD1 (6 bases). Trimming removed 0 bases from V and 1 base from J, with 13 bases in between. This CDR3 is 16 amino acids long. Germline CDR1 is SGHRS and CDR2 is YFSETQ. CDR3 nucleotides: TGCGCCAGCAGCTTGGAGGGGGGAGGTTGGAACACTGAAGCTTTCTTT. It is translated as CASSLEGGGWNTEAFF. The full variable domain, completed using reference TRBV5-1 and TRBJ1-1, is KAGVTQTPRYLIKTRGQQVTLSCSPISGHRSVSWYQQTPGQGLQFLFEYFSETQRNKGNFPGRFSGRQFSNSRSEMNVSTLELGDSALYLCASSLEGGGWNTEAFFGQGTRLTVV.

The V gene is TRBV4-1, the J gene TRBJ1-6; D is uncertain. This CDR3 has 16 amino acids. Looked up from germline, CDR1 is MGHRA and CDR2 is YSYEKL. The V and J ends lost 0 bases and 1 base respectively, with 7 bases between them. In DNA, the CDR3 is TGCGCCAGCAGCCAAGACGAGTATTCCTATAATTCACCCCTCCACTTT. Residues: CASSQDEYSYNSPLHF.

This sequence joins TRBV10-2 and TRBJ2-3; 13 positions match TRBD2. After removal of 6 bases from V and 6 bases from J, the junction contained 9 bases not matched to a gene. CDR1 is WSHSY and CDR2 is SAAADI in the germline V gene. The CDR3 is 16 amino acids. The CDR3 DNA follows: TGCGCCAGCAGACCGACTAGCGGGGGGCCGGGGGATACGCAGTATTTT. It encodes CASRPTSGGPGDTQYF.

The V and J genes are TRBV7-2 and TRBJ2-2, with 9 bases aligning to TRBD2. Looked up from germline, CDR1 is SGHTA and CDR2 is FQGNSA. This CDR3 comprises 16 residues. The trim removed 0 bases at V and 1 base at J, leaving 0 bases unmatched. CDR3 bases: TGTGCCAGCAGCTTAGCTAGCGGGGGGAACACCGGGGAGCTGTTTTTT. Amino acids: CASSLASGGNTGELFF.

The CDR3 region has the DNA TGTGCCAGCAGGACTTCGGTGGCGAATGAAAAACTGTTTTTT. Amino acids: CASRTSVANEKLFF. The rearrangement joins TRBV6-5 to TRBJ1-4, with D hard to call. With 6 bases removed from V and 5 bases from J, the gap between germline ends came to 13 bases. Germline CDR1 and CDR2: MNHEY and SVGAGI. The CDR3 covers 14 residues.

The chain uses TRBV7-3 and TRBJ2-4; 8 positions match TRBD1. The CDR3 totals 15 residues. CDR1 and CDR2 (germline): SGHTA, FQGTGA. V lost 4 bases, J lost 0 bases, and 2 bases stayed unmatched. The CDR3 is CASSYTGGAKNIQYF. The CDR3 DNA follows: TGTGCCAGCAGCTATACAGGGGGAGCCAAAAACATTCAGTACTTC.

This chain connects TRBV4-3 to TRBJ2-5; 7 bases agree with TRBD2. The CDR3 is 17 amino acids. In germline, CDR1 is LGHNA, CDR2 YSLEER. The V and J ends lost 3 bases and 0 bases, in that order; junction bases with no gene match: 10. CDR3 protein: CASSQVRGTYYQETQYF. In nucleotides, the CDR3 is TGCGCCAGCAGCCAGGTGCGGGGGACGTATTACCAAGAGACCCAGTACTTC.

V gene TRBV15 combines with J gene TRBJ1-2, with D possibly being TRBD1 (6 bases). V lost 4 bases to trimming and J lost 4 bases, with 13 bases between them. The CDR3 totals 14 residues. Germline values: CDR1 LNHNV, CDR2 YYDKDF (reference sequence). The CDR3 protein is CATSTLSDSYGYTF. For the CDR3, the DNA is TGTGCCACCAGCACACTTTCGGACAGCTATGGCTACACCTTC. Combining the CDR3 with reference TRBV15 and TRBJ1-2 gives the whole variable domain DAMVIQNPRYQVTQFGKPVTLSCSQTLNHNVMYWYQQKSSQAPKLLFHYYDKDFNNEADTPDNFQSRRPNTSFCFLDIRSPGLGDTAMYLCATSTLSDSYGYTFGSGTRLTVV.

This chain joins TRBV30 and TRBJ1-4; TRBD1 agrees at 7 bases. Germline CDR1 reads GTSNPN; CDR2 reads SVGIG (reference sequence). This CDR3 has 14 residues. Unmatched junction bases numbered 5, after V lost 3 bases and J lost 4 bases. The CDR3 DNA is TGTGCCTGGAGCCGGGGACAGCTTAATGAAAAACTGTTTTTT. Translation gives CAWSRGQLNEKLFF.

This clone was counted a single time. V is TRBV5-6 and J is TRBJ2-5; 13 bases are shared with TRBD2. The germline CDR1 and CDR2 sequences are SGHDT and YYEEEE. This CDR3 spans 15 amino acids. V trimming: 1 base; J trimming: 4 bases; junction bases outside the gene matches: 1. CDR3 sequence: CASSLTSGGGETQYF. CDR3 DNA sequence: TGTGCCAGCAGCTTGACTAGCGGGGGGGGAGAGACCCAGTACTTC. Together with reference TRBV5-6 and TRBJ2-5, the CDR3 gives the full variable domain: DAGVTQSPTHLIKTRGQQVTLRCSPKSGHDTVSWYQQALGQGPQFIFQYYEEEERQRGNFPDRFSGHQFPNYSSELNVNALLLGDSALYLCASSLTSGGGETQYFGPGTRLLVL.

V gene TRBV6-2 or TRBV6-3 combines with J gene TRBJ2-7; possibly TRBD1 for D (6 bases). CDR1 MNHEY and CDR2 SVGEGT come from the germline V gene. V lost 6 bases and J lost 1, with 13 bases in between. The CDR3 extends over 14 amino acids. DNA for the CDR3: TGTGCCAGCAGCCACCTGACAGGTTCCTACGAGCAGTACGTC. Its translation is CASSHLTGSYEQYV.

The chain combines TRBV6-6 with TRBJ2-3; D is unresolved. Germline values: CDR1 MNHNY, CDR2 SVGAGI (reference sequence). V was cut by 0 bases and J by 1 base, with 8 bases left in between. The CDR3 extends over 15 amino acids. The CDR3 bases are TGTGCCAGCAGTTACTCGAGAACACGCACAGATACGCAGTATTTT. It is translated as CASSYSRTRTDTQYF.

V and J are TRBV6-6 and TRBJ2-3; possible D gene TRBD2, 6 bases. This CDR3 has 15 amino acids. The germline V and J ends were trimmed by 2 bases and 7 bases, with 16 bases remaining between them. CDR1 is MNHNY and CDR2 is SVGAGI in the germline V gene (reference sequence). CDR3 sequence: CASSYVATLANTQYF. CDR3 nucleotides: TGTGCCAGCAGTTACGTGGCAACCCTAGCGAATACGCAGTATTTT.

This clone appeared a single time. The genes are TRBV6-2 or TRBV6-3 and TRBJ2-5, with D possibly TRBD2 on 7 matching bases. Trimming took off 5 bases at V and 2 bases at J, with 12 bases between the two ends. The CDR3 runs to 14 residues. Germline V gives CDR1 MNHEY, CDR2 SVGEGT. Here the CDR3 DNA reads TGTGCCAGCAGTAAGGGGGGGCGGCAAGAGACCCAGTACTTC. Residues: CASSKGGRQETQYF.

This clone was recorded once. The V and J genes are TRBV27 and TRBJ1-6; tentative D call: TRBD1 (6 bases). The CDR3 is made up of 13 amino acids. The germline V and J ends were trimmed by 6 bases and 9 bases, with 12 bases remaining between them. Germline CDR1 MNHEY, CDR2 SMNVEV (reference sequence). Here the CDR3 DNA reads TGTGCCAGCAGCCCGCCCAGGGGTTCACCCCTCCACTTT. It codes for CASSPPRGSPLHF.

The CDR3: CSASLTSGGSSDTQYF. CDR3 coding DNA: TGCAGTGCTAGTTTGACTAGCGGGGGGTCATCAGATACGCAGTATTTT. V usage is TRBV20-1 and J usage is TRBJ2-3; 13 bases line up with TRBD2. This CDR3 contains 16 residues. Losses at the gene ends were 3 bases for V and 4 bases for J; bases not matched to a gene: 7. From germline, CDR1 is DFQATT and CDR2 SNEGSKA (reference sequence).